This T cell receptor beta chain emerged from a study of radiotherapy plus CTLA-4 blockade in lung cancer. Whole-study context: With 31% of patients having disease control, objective responses were seen in about 18%. Study-level results: Clones of tumor-derived TCRs expanded in blood after radiotherapy plus ipilimumab.

V shed 9 bases, J shed 4 bases, and the junction held 9 bases outside the gene matches. The CDR3 is 13 amino acids. The V gene's germline CDR1 is MDHEN and CDR2 SYDVKM. Data came from immunoSEQ multiplex PCR; TCRdb stores just in-frame clones and leaves some out. The data hold about 97,000 clones, with approximately 72% observed a single time. On this clone itself: What it recognizes is unknown.

The clonotype comes from a human donor with non-small cell lung cancer who had a partial response to radiotherapy plus ipilimumab. Some clones in this sample may be carry-over from other donors' samples. J is TRBJ2-7 and V is TRBV28; 7 bases match TRBD2. The input for sequencing was peripheral blood, taken from a patient treated with radiotherapy plus ipilimumab. CDR3 region: CASLKAGPYEQYF. The CDR3 coding sequence is TGTGCCAGTCTGAAAGCGGGACCGTACGAGCAGTACTTC. Together with reference TRBV28 and TRBJ2-7, the CDR3 gives the full variable domain: DVKVTQSSRYLVKRTGEKVFLECVQDMDHENMFWYRQDPGLGLRLIYFSYDVKMKEKGDIPEGYSVSREKKERFSLILESASTNQTSMYLCASLKAGPYEQYFGPGTRLTVT.